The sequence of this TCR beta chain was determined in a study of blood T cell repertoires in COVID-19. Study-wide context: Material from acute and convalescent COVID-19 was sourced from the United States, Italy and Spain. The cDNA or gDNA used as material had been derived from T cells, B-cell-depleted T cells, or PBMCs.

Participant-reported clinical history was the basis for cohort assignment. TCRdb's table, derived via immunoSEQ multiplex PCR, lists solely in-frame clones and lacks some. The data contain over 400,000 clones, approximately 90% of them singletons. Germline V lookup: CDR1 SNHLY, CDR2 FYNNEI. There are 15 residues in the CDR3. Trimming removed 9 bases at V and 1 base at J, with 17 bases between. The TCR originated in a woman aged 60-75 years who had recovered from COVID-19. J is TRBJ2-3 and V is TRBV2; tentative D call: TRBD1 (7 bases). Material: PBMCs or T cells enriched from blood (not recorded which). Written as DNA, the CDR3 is TGTGCCAGTTACCCAGGGGGGAGCGGCACAGATACGCAGTATTTT. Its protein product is CASYPGGSGTDTQYF.